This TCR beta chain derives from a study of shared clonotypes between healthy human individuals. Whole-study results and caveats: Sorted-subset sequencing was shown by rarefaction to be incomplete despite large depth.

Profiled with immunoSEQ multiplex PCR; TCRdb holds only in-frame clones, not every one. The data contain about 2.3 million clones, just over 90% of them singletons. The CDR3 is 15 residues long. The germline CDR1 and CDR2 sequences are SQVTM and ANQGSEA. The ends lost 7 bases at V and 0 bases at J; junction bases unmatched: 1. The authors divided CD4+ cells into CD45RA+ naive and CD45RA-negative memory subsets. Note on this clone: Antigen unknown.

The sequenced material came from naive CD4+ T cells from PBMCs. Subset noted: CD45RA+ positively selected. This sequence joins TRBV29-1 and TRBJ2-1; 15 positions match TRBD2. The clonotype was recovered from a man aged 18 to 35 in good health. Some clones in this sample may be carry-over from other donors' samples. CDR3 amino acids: CSGTSGRGSYNEQFF. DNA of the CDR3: TGCAGCGGGACTAGCGGGAGGGGCTCCTACAATGAGCAGTTCTTC.